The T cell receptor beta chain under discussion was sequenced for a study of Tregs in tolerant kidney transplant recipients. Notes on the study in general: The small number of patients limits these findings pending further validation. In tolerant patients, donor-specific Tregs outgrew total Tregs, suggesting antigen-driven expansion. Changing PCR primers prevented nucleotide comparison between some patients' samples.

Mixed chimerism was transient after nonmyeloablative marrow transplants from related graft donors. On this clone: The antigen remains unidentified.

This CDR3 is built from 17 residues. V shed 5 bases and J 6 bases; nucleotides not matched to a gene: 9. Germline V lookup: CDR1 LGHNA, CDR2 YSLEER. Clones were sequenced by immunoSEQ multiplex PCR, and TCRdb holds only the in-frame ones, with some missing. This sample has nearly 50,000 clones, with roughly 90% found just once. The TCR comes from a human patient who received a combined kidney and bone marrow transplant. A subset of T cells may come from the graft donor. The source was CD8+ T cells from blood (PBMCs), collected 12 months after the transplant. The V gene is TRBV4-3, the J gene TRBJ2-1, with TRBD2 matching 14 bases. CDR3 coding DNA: TGCGCCAGCAGCTCGACTAGCGGGAGGGCCGAGGGCAATGAGCAGTTCTTC. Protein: CASSSTSGRAEGNEQFF.